The T cell receptor beta chain under discussion was sequenced for a study of blood T cell repertoires in COVID-19. Per germline, CDR1 MNHEY and CDR2 SMNVEV (reference sequence). The CDR3 covers 15 residues. V lost 5 bases, J lost 4 bases, and 6 bases stayed unmatched. TCRdb keeps only in-frame clones here, not all; method: immunoSEQ multiplex PCR. The sample yields approximately 300,000 clones, approximately 90% seen once. Recovery among Cohort 3 donors was established by two negative PCRs, clearance, or symptom resolution. The gene calls are TRBV27 and TRBJ2-2, with 8 nucleotides matching TRBD1. This TCR came from a man aged 25 to 40 who had recovered from COVID-19. The sequenced sample was PBMCs or T cells enriched from blood (not recorded which). CDR3 coding DNA: TGTGCCAGCAGTAACCATCAGGGGGCCACCGGGGAGCTGTTTTTT. It yields the protein CASSNHQGATGELFF.